This section outlines one TCR beta chain sequence together with its context. Antigen: not known. The V gene's germline CDR1 is SQVTM and CDR2 ANQGSEA. The CDR3 extends over 11 amino acids. Deletions cut 5 bases from V and 4 bases from J, with 8 bases between. The source of the sample is a study of CD8 T cells in ankylosing spondylitis. Using its own MiXCR run on the 5' RACE reads, TCRdb lists one record per CDR3 protein. In the table there are 100,000 or so distinct CDR3 sequences, around 8.3% of which are singletons. Study-wide findings and caveats: Roughly eight highly homologous variants made up a TCR beta motif that seemed to typify ankylosing spondylitis blood. Disease-linked clones bore a CD8+ phenotype and were relatively rare in peripheral blood.

The chain carries TRBV29-1 and TRBJ1-2, with D unclear. Source material: blood, either unsorted or a sorted T cell fraction (not recorded which). This TCR was recovered from a male donor with ankylosing spondylitis. Here the CDR3 DNA reads TGCAGCGTTAAAAGGAGCTATGGCTACACCTTC. Translating it yields CSVKRSYGYTF.